This T cell receptor (beta chain) derives from a study of T cell responses to AZD1222 COVID-19 vaccine. Study outcomes and limitations: Donors were mostly white British, more females; clonal diversity possibly underestimated. It was only after the peak T cell response that any repertoires were sampled. Spike-specific TCRs gained breadth and depth after people received two AZD1222 doses. Unmutated variant regions are reportedly targeted by nearly half of spike-specific TCRs.

Some clones are missing from TCRdb's copy, which holds only in-frame ones; the method was immunoSEQ multiplex PCR. The repertoire holds around 150,000 clones, roughly 90% seen once, with 1.5% to 2% in the top ten. This clone has only one observation. What it binds is unknown. This CDR3 is also generated by other DNA sequences in the sample. The source material was peripheral blood, sampled on day 0 of AZD1222 vaccination. This clonotype originated in an adult in good health.

CDR3 region: CASSQSYEQYF. In DNA form, the CDR3 reads TGTGCCAGCAGCCAATCGTACGAGCAGTACTTC. The gene calls are TRBV3-1 (or the pseudogene TRBV3-2) and TRBJ2-7; unclear D gene. The CDR3 is 11 residues long. V lost 2 bases and J lost 4, with 3 bases in between. Germline V lookup: CDR1 LGHDT, CDR2 YNNKEL (reference sequence).